This TCR beta chain stems from a study of cytomegalovirus exposure and HLA in healthy donors. Germline V gene lookup returns CDR1 MDHEN and CDR2 SYDVKM. V was shortened by 4 bases and J by 2 bases, with 14 bases between the two germline ends. The CDR3 totals 15 residues. The PCR used 60 Vbeta and 13 Jbeta primers. Generated by immunoSEQ multiplex PCR, the TCRdb table keeps only in-frame clones and is missing some. The sample has about 120,000 clones, around three quarters seen once; the top ten hold 2% to 2.5%. The sample was PBMCs. The chain links TRBV28 to TRBJ1-2; a possible D gene is TRBD1 (5 bases). This clonotype originated in a human donor in good health. The CDR3 is CASSSHQGGNYGYTF. The CDR3 DNA sequence: TGTGCCAGCAGTTCCCATCAGGGTGGGAACTATGGCTACACCTTC.